A selection of T cell receptor beta chains follows, all from one sample in a study of blood T cell repertoires in COVID-19. Generated by immunoSEQ multiplex PCR, the TCRdb table keeps only in-frame clones and is missing some. This sample has 210,000 or so clones, with 80% to 90% found just once. Specimen: peripheral blood. These TCRs come from a woman of 80 years or more with acute or convalescent COVID-19. CDR3s include the opening cysteine and the closing phenylalanine or tryptophan. The D gene is left open where the match is weak. Clone size is shown for a subset of rows, as once, few, many or a class of expanded clone.

abundance	v_gene	d_gene	j_gene	CDR3nt	CDR3aa
-	TRBV12-5	-	TRBJ1-4	TGTGCTAGTGGTTTGGTACTGAGGGCTGAAAAACTGTTTTTT	CASGLVLRAEKLFF
-	TRBV5-6	-	TRBJ1-4	TGTGCCAGCAGCGTCAGGGGAGTGAATGAAAAACTGTTTTTT	CASSVRGVNEKLFF
-	TRBV5-4	TRBD1	TRBJ2-5	TGTGCCAGCAGTCCTTTCACCGGGACAGGAATGTCCCAGTACTTC	CASSPFTGTGMSQYF
-	TRBV7-2	-	TRBJ1-2	TGTGCCAGCAGCTCCTTACAGGGTTCAGATGGCTACACCTTC	CASSSLQGSDGYTF
-	TRBV3-1/TRBV3-2	-	TRBJ1-5	TGTGCCAGCAGCCCAAGTGGGCAGCGGAATCAGCCCCAGCATTTT	CASSPSGQRNQPQHF
-	TRBV2	-	TRBJ1-1	TGTGCCAGCAGTGACTGGCGGCAGATGAACACTGAAGCTTTCTTT	CASSDWRQMNTEAFF
-	TRBV19	-	TRBJ1-5	TGTGCCAGTAATGTAGGGGCGGAGCAGCCCCAGCATTTT	CASNVGAEQPQHF
-	TRBV4-3	-	TRBJ1-2	TGCGCCAGCAGCCAAGACCCCAGGGAAGGCTACACCTTC	CASSQDPREGYTF
once	TRBV7-2	TRBD1	TRBJ1-2	TGTGCCAGCAGCTTATGGGGACAGGGTCTCGGTTATGGCTACACCTTC	CASSLWGQGLGYGYTF
few	TRBV6-6	-	TRBJ1-4	TGTGCCAGCACCGCGAGCAATGAAAAACTGTTTTTT	CASTASNEKLFF
-	TRBV24-1	-	TRBJ1-6	TGTGCCACCAGTGAGCGAAATAATTCACCCCTCCACTTT	CATSERNNSPLHF
-	TRBV7-3	-	TRBJ2-5	TGTGCCAGCAGCTTATCTAGCTCCACCAACCAAGAGACCCAGTACTTC	CASSLSSSTNQETQYF
-	TRBV9	-	TRBJ2-3	TGTGCCAGCAGCGTAGCCCAGGCCACAGATACGCAGTATTTT	CASSVAQATDTQYF
-	TRBV19	TRBD1	TRBJ2-7	TGTGCCAGTAGTAGGGGACAGGGAGGATCCTACGAGCAGTACTTC	CASSRGQGGSYEQYF
-	TRBV7-8	TRBD2	TRBJ2-1	TGTGCCAGCAGCCCTCCGGGCCCACGGGGAGGGGAGCAGTTCTTC	CASSPPGPRGGEQFF
once	TRBV11-3	TRBD1	TRBJ1-2	TGTGCCAGCAGCACACCGGGACAGGGAAGCGGCTACACCTTC	CASSTPGQGSGYTF
-	TRBV5-6	-	TRBJ2-2	TGTGCCAGCAGCGCAGGACAGCTCGGGGAGCTGTTTTTT	CASSAGQLGELFF
-	TRBV12-3/TRBV12-4	-	TRBJ1-1	TGTGCCAGCAGTTTCACCGGGGGCACTGAAGCTTTCTTT	CASSFTGGTEAFF
-	TRBV18	TRBD1	TRBJ1-2	TGTGCCAGCTCAGCTGACAGGGGGTCGGGCTATGGCTACACCTTC	CASSADRGSGYGYTF
-	TRBV6-5	-	TRBJ1-1	TGTGCCAGCACCCGATACGGGGAGACTGAAGCTTTCTTT	CASTRYGETEAFF
once	TRBV7-2	-	TRBJ2-1	TGTGCCAGCAGCCCACGGACTAACAATGAGCAGTTCTTC	CASSPRTNNEQFF
-	TRBV6-5	-	TRBJ1-2	TGTGCCAACCCGATGGGGGCGAACTATGGCTACACCTTC	CANPMGANYGYTF
-	TRBV7-2	TRBD1	TRBJ1-1	TGTGCCAGCAGCTCCCCGGGACAGCTTGAAGCTTTCTTT	CASSSPGQLEAFF
-	TRBV2	-	TRBJ1-1	TGTGCCGGCCAACAGGGTAAGAACACTGAAGCTTTCTTT	CAGQQGKNTEAFF
-	TRBV6-4	TRBD1	TRBJ2-2	TGTGCCAGCAGTGGGACAGGGGCCACCGGGGAGCTGTTTTTT	CASSGTGATGELFF
-	TRBV9	-	TRBJ2-1	TGTGCCAGCAGCCAATTACTAGCCTCCTACAATGAGCAGTTCTTC	CASSQLLASYNEQFF
-	TRBV28	-	TRBJ1-1	TGTGCCAGCAGTTTTAGTCGTGGACAGAGGGACACTGAAGCTTTCTTT	CASSFSRGQRDTEAFF
-	TRBV5-1	TRBD2	TRBJ2-2	TGCGCCAGCAGCCATCGCGCCAGCGGGGGCACCGGGGAGCTGTTTTTT	CASSHRASGGTGELFF
few	TRBV12-3/TRBV12-4	-	TRBJ2-1	TGTGCCAGCAGTTTATCAGGTTATGAGCAGTTCTTC	CASSLSGYEQFF
-	TRBV28	TRBD2	TRBJ2-1	TGTGCCAGCAGCGCGGCGGGGGGCCCCTACAATGAGCAGTTCTTC	CASSAAGGPYNEQFF
-	TRBV28	TRBD1	TRBJ1-5	TGTGTCATTCGACAGGGCGGCAGCAATCAGCCCCAGCATTTT	CVIRQGGSNQPQHF
-	TRBV11-2	TRBD2	TRBJ2-5	TGTGCCAGCAGCTTTCAGCTAGCGGTACAAGAGACCCAGTACTTC	CASSFQLAVQETQYF
-	TRBV3-1/TRBV3-2	TRBD1	TRBJ1-1	TGTGCCAGCAGCCTCGACCTCCAGGGGGTCACTGAAGCTTTCTTT	CASSLDLQGVTEAFF
once	TRBV7-3	-	TRBJ1-6	TGTGCCAGCAGCTTCAACAGTGTCGGTAATTCACCCCTCCACTTT	CASSFNSVGNSPLHF
-	TRBV18	TRBD1	TRBJ2-5	TGTGCCAGCTCACCAACCGGACAGGGGCCTTTTGAGGGAGAGACCCAGTACTTC	CASSPTGQGPFEGETQYF
-	TRBV6-6	TRBD1	TRBJ1-2	TGTGCCAGCAGTTACGGTCACGAAGACAGGGGATACGGCTACACCTTC	CASSYGHEDRGYGYTF
-	TRBV30	TRBD1	TRBJ1-2	TGTGCCTGGTCCGCCACAGGGGGCTATGGCTACACCTTC	CAWSATGGYGYTF
-	TRBV19	-	TRBJ1-2	TGTGCCAGCCTTGGGGAGCAGCTAAAAAACTATGGCTACACCTTC	CASLGEQLKNYGYTF
-	TRBV2	TRBD2	TRBJ2-1	TGTGCCAGCAGTGATCGGCTAGCGGGGGGCAATGAGCAGTTCTTC	CASSDRLAGGNEQFF
-	TRBV5-6	-	TRBJ1-5	TGTGCCAGCAGCTTGGCCGGGGGGGGCCAGCCCCAGCATTTT	CASSLAGGGQPQHF
-	TRBV7-9	-	TRBJ2-5	TGTGCCAGCAGCCCAGCGCACGAGACCCAGTACTTC	CASSPAHETQYF
-	TRBV4-3	-	TRBJ1-5	TGCGCCAGCAGCCAAGATCAGGGTCAGCCCCAGCATTTT	CASSQDQGQPQHF
-	TRBV27	-	TRBJ2-7	TGTGCCAGCAGTCCGGAGGGCCCCACCTACGAGCAGTACTTC	CASSPEGPTYEQYF
-	TRBV10-3	-	TRBJ2-5	TGTGCCATCAGACAGCGGTCCCAAGAGACCCAGTACTTC	CAIRQRSQETQYF
-	TRBV30	TRBD1	TRBJ1-5	TGTGCCTGGAAAGGGACAGGGGATGGGCCCCAGCATTTT	CAWKGTGDGPQHF
-	TRBV5-1	TRBD1	TRBJ1-4	TGCGCCAGCAGCCTTTGGACAGGGAATAATGAAAAACTGTTTTTT	CASSLWTGNNEKLFF